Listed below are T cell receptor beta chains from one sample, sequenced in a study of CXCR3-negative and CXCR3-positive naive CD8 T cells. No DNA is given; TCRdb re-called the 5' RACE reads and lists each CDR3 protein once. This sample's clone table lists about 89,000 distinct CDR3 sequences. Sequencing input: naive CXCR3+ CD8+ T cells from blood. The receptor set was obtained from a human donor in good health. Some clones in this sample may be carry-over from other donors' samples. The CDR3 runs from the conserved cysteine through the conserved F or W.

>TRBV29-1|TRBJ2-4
CSVLGRESPLAKNIQYF
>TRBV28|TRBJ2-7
CARSFGRSNEQYF
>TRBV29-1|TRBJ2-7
CSALDDGEIYEQYF
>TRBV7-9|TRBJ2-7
CASGLPGADYEQYF
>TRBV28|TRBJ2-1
CASSLRERQGYEQLF
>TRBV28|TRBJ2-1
CASRLRDRGLSSYNEQFF
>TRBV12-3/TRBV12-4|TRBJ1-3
CASSLGNTIYF
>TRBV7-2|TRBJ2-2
CASRAGGWGADTGELFF
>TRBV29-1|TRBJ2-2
CSGEQGLTGELFF
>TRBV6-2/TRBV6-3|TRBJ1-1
CASSYTGTAEAFF
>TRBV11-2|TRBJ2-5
CASSRADGSGDQETQYF
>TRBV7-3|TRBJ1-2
CASSPRSVRDGYTF
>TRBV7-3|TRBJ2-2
CASSGTTLAGELFF
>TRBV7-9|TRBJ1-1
CASSVDSRNTEAFF
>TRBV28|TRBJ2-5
CASSSLGRETQYF
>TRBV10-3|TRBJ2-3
CATTYRDRGGTDTQYF
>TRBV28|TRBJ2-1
CASSLEAGASYNEQFF
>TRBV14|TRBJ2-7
CASSQGLQTGMSYEQYF
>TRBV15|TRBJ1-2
CATSRARQSHGYTF
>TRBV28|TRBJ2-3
CASSFPTGADTDTQYF
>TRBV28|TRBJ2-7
CASSFSSEQYF
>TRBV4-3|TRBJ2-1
CASSRGIAERNEQFF
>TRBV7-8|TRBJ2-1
CASSLDDRGLSLDEQFF
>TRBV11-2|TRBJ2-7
CASSVSGGAYEQYF
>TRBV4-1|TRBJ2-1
CASSHNTDRAKVGEQFF
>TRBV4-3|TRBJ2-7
CASSQDRGLAGGSYEQYF
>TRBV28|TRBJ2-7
CASSLATSGRTEQYF
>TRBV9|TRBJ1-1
CASSADRTGIMNTEAFF
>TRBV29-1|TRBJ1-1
CSVATERNTEAFF
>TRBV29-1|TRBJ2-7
CSVVRDTTYEQYF
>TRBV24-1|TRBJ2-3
CATIGPSTDTQYF
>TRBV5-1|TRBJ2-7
CASSQDGAYEQYF
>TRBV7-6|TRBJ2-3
CASSPGARDTQYF
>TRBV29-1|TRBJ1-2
CSVLGKQGYGYTF
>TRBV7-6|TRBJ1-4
CASSPLIANEKLFF
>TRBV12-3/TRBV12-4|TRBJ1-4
CASSFGGRPNEKLFF
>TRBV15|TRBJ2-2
CATSRERTGATGELFF
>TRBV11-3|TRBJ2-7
CASSPGGSHEQYF
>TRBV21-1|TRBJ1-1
CASSKETIYGIPEAFF
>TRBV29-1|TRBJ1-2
CSVGPREDREGKGTRIDYTF